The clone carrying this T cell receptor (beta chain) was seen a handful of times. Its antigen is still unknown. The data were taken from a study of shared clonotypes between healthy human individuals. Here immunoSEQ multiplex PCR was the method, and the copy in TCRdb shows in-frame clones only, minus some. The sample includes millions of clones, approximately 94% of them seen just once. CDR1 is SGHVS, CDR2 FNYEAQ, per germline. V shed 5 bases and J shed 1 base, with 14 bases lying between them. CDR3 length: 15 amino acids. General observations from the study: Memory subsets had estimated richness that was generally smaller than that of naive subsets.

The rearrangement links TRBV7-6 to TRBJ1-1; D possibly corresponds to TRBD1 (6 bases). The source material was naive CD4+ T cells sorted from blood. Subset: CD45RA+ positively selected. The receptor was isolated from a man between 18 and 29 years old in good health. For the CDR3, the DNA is TGTGCCAGCAGCGCAATGACAGGAGGGAACACTGAAGCTTTCTTT. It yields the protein CASSAMTGGNTEAFF.